This T cell receptor beta chain originates from a study of blood T cell repertoires in COVID-19. Study in general: Samples representing acute and convalescent COVID-19 were sourced from the United States, Italy and Spain. T cells, B-cell-depleted T cells, or PBMCs provided the cDNA or gDNA that served as material.

Per the study methods: Reference gene primer amplification gave nucleated cell count estimates. The assay was immunoSEQ multiplex PCR, and TCRdb's table has in-frame clones only and misses some. That table supplies the V and J calls and clone size; D and trimming were determined from the DNA. Of approximately 250,000 clones in the sample, approximately 80% were seen once. Germline trimming cut 0 bases from V and 0 bases from J; bases unmatched to any gene: 6. The length of the CDR3 is 18 residues. Germline CDR1 reads LGHDT; CDR2 reads YNNKEL (reference sequence). This rearrangement joins TRBV3-1 (or the pseudogene TRBV3-2) to TRBJ2-1, with TRBD2 identical over 9 bases. Sequencing was carried out using peripheral blood. The TCR comes from an older woman with active or convalescent COVID-19. CDR3 coding DNA: TGTGCCAGCAGCCAAGATCAAAGGACTAGCGTCTCCTACAATGAGCAGTTCTTC. Amino acid sequence: CASSQDQRTSVSYNEQFF.